The rows below give T cell receptor beta chains drawn from one sample of a study of shared clonotypes between healthy human individuals. The data were produced by immunoSEQ multiplex PCR, yet TCRdb's version contains in-frame clones alone and is incomplete. The data show about 460,000 clones, more than 70% seen once. Sequencing used PBMCs. The origin of the receptors is a woman aged 40 to 49 in good health. Some clones in this sample may be carry-over from other donors' samples. Each CDR3 is given with its conserved first and last residue. A D gene is named only where the DNA matches it firmly.

v_gene	d_gene	j_gene	CDR3aa
TRBV7-2	NA	TRBJ2-2	CASSPRGQGGTGELFF
TRBV5-1	TRBD1	TRBJ2-6	CASSWTGEAGANVLTF
TRBV7-9	NA	TRBJ2-6	CASSLYVFRAGANVLTF
TRBV5-4	NA	TRBJ1-1	CASSLSVNTEAFF
TRBV7-2	NA	TRBJ2-4	CASSFSAGAKNIQYF
TRBV10-3	NA	TRBJ1-4	CAISEGGIEKLFF
TRBV9	NA	TRBJ2-3	CASSVAIEGDTQYF
TRBV6-4	TRBD2	TRBJ2-1	CASSDGEREYNEQFF
TRBV4-2	NA	TRBJ1-2	CASSQVGDILYGYTF
TRBV10-3	NA	TRBJ2-1	CAISDRTQIPYNEQFF
TRBV10-3	TRBD1	TRBJ2-7	CAISESRTGDSYEQYF
TRBV28	NA	TRBJ1-1	CASSLGGWGMNTEAFF
TRBV6-5	NA	TRBJ1-2	CASSYSPYGYTF
TRBV4-1	NA	TRBJ2-7	CASSQGPGSGAYEQYF
TRBV7-6	NA	TRBJ2-7	CASSGDSYEQYF
TRBV19	TRBD2	TRBJ2-2	CASSSGTSGIPGELFF
TRBV28	TRBD1	TRBJ1-2	CASSPGGTAYGYTF
TRBV14	TRBD2	TRBJ2-5	CASSRVAGERETQYF
TRBV5-1	NA	TRBJ2-5	CASSLGLGETQYF
TRBV28	NA	TRBJ2-2	CASSLGTWGELFF
TRBV6-5	TRBD1	TRBJ1-2	CASSRGTGRDGYTF
TRBV10-2	TRBD2	NA	CASSGPTSGNYEQYF
TRBV10-3	TRBD2	TRBJ2-7	CAISESRAGGYEQYF
TRBV19	TRBD1	TRBJ2-7	CASSTFGQGSYEQYF
TRBV21-1	NA	TRBJ1-2	CASSKARSGYTF
TRBV2	NA	TRBJ2-7	CASSYTGDSYEQYF
TRBV11-3	NA	TRBJ2-3	CASSSPGPWNTQYF
TRBV7-2	NA	TRBJ2-5	CASSSVDWQETQYF
TRBV28	TRBD2	TRBJ2-1	CASSPGLADNEQFF
TRBV19	NA	TRBJ2-1	CASSISRERTYNEQFF
TRBV7-9	TRBD2	TRBJ2-3	CASGERGRADTQYF
TRBV28	NA	TRBJ1-2	CASSLYPGEGNYGYTF
TRBV28	TRBD2	TRBJ2-2	CASSWTSVSTGELFF
TRBV6-6	NA	TRBJ2-7	CASSNRQVSYEQYF
TRBV11-2	NA	TRBJ2-5	CASSLLLTYGETQYF
TRBV9	TRBD2	TRBJ2-5	CASSVASGRGTQYF
TRBV15	NA	TRBJ1-3	CATSRDRRGGVDTIYF
TRBV5-4	TRBD1	TRBJ2-7	CASSTGTAYEQYF
TRBV6-5	NA	TRBJ1-2	CASSYIPWDGYTF
TRBV10-1	NA	TRBJ2-5	CASSEYPGGIQETQYF